This T cell receptor beta chain comes out of a study of T cells after yellow fever vaccination. TCRdb used MiXCR to reprocess the 5' RACE reads, holding one entry per CDR3 protein. The repertoire includes 620,000 or so distinct CDR3 sequences, about 15% of them detected once, and roughly 17% sits in the top ten. In germline, CDR1 is DFQATT, CDR2 SNEGSKA (reference sequence). This CDR3 comprises 14 residues. J was trimmed by 13 bases and V by 6 bases; bases with no gene match: 18. The study, taken as a whole, reports: After the booster, around 95% of CD4 and 88% of CD8 primary-response clones were re-detected.

This clonotype was detected a few times. Antigen specificity is unknown. This clonotype originated in a young man who received the YFV17D yellow fever vaccine. The chain joins TRBV20-1 to TRBJ2-1, with 7 bases that match TRBD2. The material was PBMCs, obtained 4 to 5 days after the first yellow fever vaccination. As DNA, the CDR3 is TGCAGTGCGACGGGACTAAACGCAAATTATTTTCAGTTCTTC. This sequence encodes CSATGLNANYFQFF.